The 8 T cell receptor beta chains listed next were all sequenced from one sample in a study of Graves' ophthalmopathy and Graves' hyperthyroidism. RNA transcripts yielded amplified TCR beta CDR3 regions. Scientists carried out first-round RT-PCR using HTBI primers and then a second-round multiplex PCR. TCRdb reanalysed the multiplex PCR reads using MiXCR and keeps one entry per CDR3 protein. The table lists 560,000 or so distinct CDR3 sequences, approximately 37% of them singletons. The sample consisted of peripheral blood or thyroid tissue (not recorded which). The receptor source for this set is an adult man with Graves' hyperthyroidism.

This clonotype showed up just once. J is TRBJ1-2 and V is TRBV7-9; D remains ambiguous. The CDR3 totals 16 residues. Trimming cost V 1 base and J 2 bases, with 14 bases left between them. From germline, CDR1 is SEHNR and CDR2 FQNEAQ (reference sequence). The DNA of the CDR3 is TGTGCCAGCAGCTTAGTTGGGTCTGGGATGAACTATGGCTACACCTTC. Residues: CASSLVGSGMNYGYTF.

This clonotype was seen at least ten times. At one end the junction does not follow the germline gene, possibly because of a read error. The chain uses TRBV7-6 and TRBJ2-5; TRBD1 or TRBD2 may be the D gene (6 bases each). Germline CDR1 reads SGHVS; CDR2 reads FNYEAQ. CDR3 length: 14 residues. CDR3 bases: TGTGCCAGCAGCCCTAGAGGGGGGCAAGAGGCCCAGTACTTC. Protein product: CASSPRGGQEAQYF.

Details on this clonotype: An end of the junction does not agree with germline; a read error may underlie this. The gene calls are TRBV7-3 and TRBJ2-5, with D perhaps TRBD1 (6 bases). There are 15 residues in the CDR3. Germline loops: CDR1 SGHTA, CDR2 FQGTGA. CDR3: CASSLTGQGQEIQYF. In nucleotides, the CDR3 is TGTGCCAGCAGCTTAACGGGGCAGGGACAAGAGATCCAGTACTTC.

This clonotype was seen ten or more times. The gene calls are TRBV10-2 and TRBJ2-7; 7 bases are a match to TRBD1. The CDR3 has 13 residues. The ends lost 3 bases at V and 3 bases at J; junction bases unmatched: 2. CDR1 WSHSY and CDR2 SAAADI come from the germline V gene. Here the CDR3 reads CASSEQGLYEQYF. The DNA of the CDR3 is TGCGCCAGCAGTGAACAGGGGCTCTACGAGCAGTACTTC.

Regarding this clonotype: Possible read error: a much larger clone is one base away. V and J are TRBV10-3 and TRBJ1-1; perhaps TRBD1 as D (6 bases). Germline CDR1 is ENHRY and CDR2 is SYGVKD. V shed 5 bases and J shed 4 bases, with 14 bases lying between them. The CDR3 loop spans 14 amino acids. CDR3 bases: TGTGCCATCAGTCTTACCAGGGGAAGCACTGAAGCTTTCTTT. Its translation is CAISLTRGSTEAFF.

This clonotype was seen ten or more times. V and J are TRBV20-1 and TRBJ2-5; D may be TRBD1 or TRBD2 (5 bases each). The CDR3 is 16 amino acids. The V gene lost 0 bases and the J gene lost 4 bases, with 18 bases spanning the gap. Germline CDR1 is DFQATT and CDR2 is SNEGSKA (reference sequence). CDR3 in amino acids: CSARDSGGEGRETQYF. The CDR3 region has the DNA TGCAGTGCTAGAGATAGTGGGGGAGAAGGTCGAGAGACCCAGTACTTC.

This clonotype came up a few times. The chain is built from TRBV7-2 and TRBJ2-7, with unresolved D. The assigned J gene may be wrong: the sequence end matches TRBJ2-1 better. This CDR3 is built from 12 residues. From germline, CDR1 is SGHTA and CDR2 FQGNSA. This CDR3 reads CASSLASDEQFF. DNA for the CDR3: TGTGCCAGCAGCTTAGCATCCGATGAGCAGTTCTTC.

V usage is TRBV29-1 and J usage is TRBJ1-1; D gene ambiguous. This CDR3 is built from 13 residues. Per germline, CDR1 SQVTM and CDR2 ANQGSEA. V lost 0 bases to trimming and J lost 1 base, with 6 bases between them. The CDR3 coding sequence is TGCAGCGTTGAAGAGGGATGGAACACTGAAGCTTTCTTT. Its translation is CSVEEGWNTEAFF.